This T cell receptor beta chain came from a study of shared clonotypes between healthy human individuals. Study results and limitations: The sampled material consisted only of blood, and tissue repertoires are likely to differ.

CD4+ cell separation produced CD45RA+ naive and CD45RA-negative memory subsets. The protocol was immunoSEQ multiplex PCR, while the TCRdb copy is restricted to in-frame clones and leaves out a portion. The sample yields 550,000 to 800,000 clones, around 72% seen once. Of note for this clone: Its specificity is not known.

The sequence was obtained from a woman younger than 45 in good health. Sequencing used memory CD4+ T cells sorted from blood. Subset given: CD45RA-negative fraction.

CDR3 in amino acids: CASSPINTGGVGSYEQYF. The CDR3 coding sequence is TGTGCCAGCTCACCAATAAATACGGGAGGGGTCGGATCCTACGAGCAGTACTTC. The chain uses TRBV18 and TRBJ2-5; 8 positions agree with TRBD2. Judging by the DNA end, TRBJ2-7 fits better; the J call may be wrong. Germline CDR1 KGHSH, CDR2 LQKENI. The CDR3 is 18 residues long.